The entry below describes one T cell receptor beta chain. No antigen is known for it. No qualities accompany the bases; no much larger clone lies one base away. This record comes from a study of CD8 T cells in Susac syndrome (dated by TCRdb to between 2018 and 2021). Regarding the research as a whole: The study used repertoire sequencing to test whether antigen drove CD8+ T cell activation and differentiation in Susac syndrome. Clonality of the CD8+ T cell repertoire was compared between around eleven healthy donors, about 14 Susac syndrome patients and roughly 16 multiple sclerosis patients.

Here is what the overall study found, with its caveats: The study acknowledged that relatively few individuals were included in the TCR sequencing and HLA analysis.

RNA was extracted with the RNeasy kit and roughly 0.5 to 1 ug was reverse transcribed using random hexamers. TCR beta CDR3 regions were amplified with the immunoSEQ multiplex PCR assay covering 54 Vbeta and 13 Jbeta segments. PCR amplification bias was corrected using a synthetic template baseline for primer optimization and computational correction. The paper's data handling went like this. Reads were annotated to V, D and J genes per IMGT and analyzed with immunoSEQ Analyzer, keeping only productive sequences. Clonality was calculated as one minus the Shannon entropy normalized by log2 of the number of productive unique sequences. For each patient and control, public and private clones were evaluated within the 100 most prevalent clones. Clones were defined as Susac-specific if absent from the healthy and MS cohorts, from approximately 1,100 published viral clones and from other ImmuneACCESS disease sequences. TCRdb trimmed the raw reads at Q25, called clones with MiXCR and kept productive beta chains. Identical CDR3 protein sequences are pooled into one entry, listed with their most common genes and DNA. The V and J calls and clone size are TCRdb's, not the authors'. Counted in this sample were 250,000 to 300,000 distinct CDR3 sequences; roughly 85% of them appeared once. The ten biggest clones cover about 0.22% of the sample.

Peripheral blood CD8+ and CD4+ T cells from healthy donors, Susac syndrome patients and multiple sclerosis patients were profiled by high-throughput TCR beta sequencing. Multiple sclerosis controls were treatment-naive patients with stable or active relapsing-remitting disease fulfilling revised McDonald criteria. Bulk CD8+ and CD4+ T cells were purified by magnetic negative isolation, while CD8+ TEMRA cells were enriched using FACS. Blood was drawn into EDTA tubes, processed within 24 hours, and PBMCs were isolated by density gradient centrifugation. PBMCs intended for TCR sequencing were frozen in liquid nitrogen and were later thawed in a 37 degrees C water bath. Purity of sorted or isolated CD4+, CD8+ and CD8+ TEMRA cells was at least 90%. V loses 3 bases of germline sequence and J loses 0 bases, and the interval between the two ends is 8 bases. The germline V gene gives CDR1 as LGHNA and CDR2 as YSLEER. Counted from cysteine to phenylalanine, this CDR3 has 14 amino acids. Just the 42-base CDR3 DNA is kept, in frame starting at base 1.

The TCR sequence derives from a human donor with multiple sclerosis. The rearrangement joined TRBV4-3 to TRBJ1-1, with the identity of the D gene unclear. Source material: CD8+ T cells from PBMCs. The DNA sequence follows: TGCGCCAGCAGCCACAGTGCCGTGAACACTGAAGCTTTCTTT. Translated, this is CASSHSAVNTEAFF.